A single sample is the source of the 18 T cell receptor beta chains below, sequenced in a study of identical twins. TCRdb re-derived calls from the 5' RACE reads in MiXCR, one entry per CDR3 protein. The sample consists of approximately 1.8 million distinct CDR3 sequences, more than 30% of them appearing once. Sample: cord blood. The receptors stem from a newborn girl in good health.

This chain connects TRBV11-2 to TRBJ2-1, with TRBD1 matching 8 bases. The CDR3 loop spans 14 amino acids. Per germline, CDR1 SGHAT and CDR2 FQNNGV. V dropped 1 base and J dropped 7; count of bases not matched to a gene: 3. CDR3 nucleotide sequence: TGTGCCAGCAGCTTAGGGACAGGGACGAATGAGCAGTTCTTC. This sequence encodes CASSLGTGTNEQFF.

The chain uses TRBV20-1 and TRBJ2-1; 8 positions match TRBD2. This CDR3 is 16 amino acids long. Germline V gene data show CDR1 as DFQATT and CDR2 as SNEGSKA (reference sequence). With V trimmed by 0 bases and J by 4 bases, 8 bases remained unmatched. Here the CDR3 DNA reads TGCAGTGCTAGAGATCGGCAGCGGGGGATTTACAATGAGCAGTTCTTC. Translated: CSARDRQRGIYNEQFF.

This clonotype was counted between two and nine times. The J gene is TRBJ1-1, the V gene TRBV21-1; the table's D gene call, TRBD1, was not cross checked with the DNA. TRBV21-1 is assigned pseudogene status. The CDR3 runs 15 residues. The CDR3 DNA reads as TGTGCCAGCAGCAAACGGGCACAGTCGAACACTGAAGCTTTCTTT. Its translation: CASSKRAQSNTEAFF.

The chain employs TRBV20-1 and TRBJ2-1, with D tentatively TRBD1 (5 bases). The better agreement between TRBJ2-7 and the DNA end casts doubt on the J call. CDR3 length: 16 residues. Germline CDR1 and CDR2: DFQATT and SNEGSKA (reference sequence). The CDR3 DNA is TGCAGTGCTAGAGATCTCCTCAAGGGGCAATACAATGAGCAGTACTTC. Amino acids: CSARDLLKGQYNEQYF.

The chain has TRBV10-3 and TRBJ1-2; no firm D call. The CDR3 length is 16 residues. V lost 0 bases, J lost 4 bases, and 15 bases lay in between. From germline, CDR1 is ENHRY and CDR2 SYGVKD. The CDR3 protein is CAISESLHRATYGYTF. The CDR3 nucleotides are TGTGCCATCAGTGAGTCGCTTCACCGGGCTACCTATGGCTACACCTTC.

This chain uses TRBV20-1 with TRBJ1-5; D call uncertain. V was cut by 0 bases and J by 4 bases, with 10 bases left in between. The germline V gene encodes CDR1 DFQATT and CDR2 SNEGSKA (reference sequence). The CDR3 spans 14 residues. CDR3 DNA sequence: TGCAGTGCTAGAGATGTCACAGAGAATCAGCCCCAGCATTTT. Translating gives CSARDVTENQPQHF.

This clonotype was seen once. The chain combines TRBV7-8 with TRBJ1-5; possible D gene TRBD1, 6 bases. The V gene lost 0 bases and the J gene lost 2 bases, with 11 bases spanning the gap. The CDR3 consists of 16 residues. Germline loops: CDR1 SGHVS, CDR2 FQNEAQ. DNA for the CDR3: TGTGCCAGCAGCTTAGCCCAGGGGACTGGCAATCAGCCCCAGCATTTT. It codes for CASSLAQGTGNQPQHF.

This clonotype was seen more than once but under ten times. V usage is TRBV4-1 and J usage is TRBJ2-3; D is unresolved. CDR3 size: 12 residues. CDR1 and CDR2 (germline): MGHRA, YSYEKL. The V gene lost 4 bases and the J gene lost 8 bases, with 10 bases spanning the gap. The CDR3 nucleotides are TGCGCCAGCAGCCCACTGGGAATTACGCAGTATTTT. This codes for CASSPLGITQYF.

The CDR3: CATGLSYNEQFF. The CDR3 bases are TGTGCCACGGGACTATCTTACAATGAGCAGTTCTTC. The chain combines TRBV2 with TRBJ2-1, with 7 bases fitting TRBD2. In germline, CDR1 is SNHLY, CDR2 FYNNEI. Trimming took 10 bases from V and 4 from J; bases not matched to a gene: 4. This CDR3 is 12 amino acids long.

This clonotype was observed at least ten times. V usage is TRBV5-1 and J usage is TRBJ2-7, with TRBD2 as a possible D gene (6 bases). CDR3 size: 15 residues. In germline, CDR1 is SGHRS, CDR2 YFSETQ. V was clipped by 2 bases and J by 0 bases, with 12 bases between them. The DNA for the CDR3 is TGCGCCAGCAGCTTTTGGGCGGGGACCTCCTACGAGCAGTACTTC. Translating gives CASSFWAGTSYEQYF.

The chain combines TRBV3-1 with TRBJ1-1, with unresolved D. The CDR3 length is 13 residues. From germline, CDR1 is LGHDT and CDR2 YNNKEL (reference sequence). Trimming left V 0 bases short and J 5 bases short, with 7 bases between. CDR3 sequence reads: CASSQDISTEAFF. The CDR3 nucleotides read TGTGCCAGCAGCCAAGACATCTCGACTGAAGCTTTCTTT.

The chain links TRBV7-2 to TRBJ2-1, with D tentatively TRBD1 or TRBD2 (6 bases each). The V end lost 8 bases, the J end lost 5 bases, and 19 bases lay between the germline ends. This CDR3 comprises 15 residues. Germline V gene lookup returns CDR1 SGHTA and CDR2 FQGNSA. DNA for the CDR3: TGTGCCAGCTCCCTGGACTCTAGGGGGGACAATGAGCAGTTCTTC. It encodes CASSLDSRGDNEQFF.

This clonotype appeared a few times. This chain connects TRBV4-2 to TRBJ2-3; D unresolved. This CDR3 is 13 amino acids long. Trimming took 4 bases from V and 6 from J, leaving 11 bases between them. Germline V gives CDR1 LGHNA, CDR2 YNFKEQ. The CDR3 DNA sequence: TGTGCCAGCAGCCCCCTTTTGTCGGATACGCAGTATTTT. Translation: CASSPLLSDTQYF.

The CDR3 is CASSQGRFPYEQYF. The CDR3 nucleotides read TGCGCCAGCAGCCAAGGGAGGTTCCCCTACGAGCAGTACTTC. The V and J genes are TRBV4-1 and TRBJ2-7; D may be TRBD2 (5 bases). The CDR3 sequence is 14 residues long. Deletions cut 1 base from V and 2 bases from J, with 9 bases between. Per the germline V gene, CDR1 is MGHRA and CDR2 is YSYEKL.

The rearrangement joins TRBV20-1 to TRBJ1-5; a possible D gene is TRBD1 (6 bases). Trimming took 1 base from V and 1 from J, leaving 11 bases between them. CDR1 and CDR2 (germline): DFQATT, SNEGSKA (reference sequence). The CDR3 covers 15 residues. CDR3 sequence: CSARVGGVSNQPQHF. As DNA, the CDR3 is TGCAGTGCTAGAGTGGGGGGCGTGAGCAATCAGCCCCAGCATTTT.

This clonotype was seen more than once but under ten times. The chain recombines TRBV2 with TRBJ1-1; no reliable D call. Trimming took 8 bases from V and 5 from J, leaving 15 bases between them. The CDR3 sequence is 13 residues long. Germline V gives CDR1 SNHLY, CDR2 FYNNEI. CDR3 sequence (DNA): TGTGCCAGCTCCGGGAGGCACCTAACTGAAGCTTTCTTT. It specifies CASSGRHLTEAFF.

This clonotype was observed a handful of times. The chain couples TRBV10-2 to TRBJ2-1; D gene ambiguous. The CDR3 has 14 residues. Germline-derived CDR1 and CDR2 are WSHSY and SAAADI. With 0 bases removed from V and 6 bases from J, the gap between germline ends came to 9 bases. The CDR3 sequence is CASSESARFNEQFF. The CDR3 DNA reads TGCGCCAGCAGTGAGTCAGCCAGGTTCAATGAGCAGTTCTTC.

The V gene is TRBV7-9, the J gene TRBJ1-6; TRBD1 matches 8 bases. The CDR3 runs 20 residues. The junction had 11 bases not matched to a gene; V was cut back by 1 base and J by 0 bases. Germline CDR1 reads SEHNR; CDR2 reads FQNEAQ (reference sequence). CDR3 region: CASSLGHGTGISSYNSPLHF. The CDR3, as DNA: TGTGCCAGCAGCTTAGGCCACGGGACAGGTATCAGCTCCTATAATTCACCCCTCCACTTT. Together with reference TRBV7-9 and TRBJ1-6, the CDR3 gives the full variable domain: DTGVSQNPRHKITKRGQNVTFRCDPISEHNRLYWYRQTLGQGPEFLTYFQNEAQLEKSRLLSDRFSAERPKGSFSTLEIQRTEQGDSAMYLCASSLGHGTGISSYNSPLHFGNGTRLTVT.